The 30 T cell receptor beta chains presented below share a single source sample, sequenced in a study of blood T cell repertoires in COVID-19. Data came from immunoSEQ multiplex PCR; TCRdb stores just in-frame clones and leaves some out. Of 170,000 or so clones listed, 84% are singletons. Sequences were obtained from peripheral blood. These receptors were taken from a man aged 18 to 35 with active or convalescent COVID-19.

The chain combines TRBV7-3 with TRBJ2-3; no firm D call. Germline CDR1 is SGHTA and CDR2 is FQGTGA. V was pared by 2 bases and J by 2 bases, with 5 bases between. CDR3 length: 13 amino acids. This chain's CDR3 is CASSLPDTDTQYF. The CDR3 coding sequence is TGTGCCAGCAGCTTACCAGACACAGATACGCAGTATTTT.

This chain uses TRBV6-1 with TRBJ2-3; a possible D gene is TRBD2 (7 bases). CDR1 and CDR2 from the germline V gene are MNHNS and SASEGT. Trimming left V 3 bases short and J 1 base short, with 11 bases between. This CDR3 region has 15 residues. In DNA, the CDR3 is TGTGCCAGCAGTGAGGCGGGGGCGGGCACAGATACGCAGTATTTT. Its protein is CASSEAGAGTDTQYF.

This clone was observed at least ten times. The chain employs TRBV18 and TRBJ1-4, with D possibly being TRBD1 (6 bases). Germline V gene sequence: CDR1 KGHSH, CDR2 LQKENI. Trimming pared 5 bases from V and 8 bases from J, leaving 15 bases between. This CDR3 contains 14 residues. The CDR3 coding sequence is TGTGCCAGCTCATCCCAGGGGCTATTAGAAAAACTGTTTTTT. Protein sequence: CASSSQGLLEKLFF.

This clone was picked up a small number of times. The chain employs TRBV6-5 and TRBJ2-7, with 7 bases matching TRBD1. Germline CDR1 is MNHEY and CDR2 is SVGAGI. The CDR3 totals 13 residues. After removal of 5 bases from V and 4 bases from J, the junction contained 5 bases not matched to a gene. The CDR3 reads CASSRTGTYEQYF. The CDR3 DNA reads TGTGCCAGCAGTCGGACAGGTACTTACGAGCAGTACTTC.

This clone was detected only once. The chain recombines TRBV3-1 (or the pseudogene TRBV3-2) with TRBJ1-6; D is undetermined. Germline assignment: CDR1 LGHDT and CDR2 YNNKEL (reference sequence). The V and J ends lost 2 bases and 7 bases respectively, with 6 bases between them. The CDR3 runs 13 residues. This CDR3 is CASSQSVNSPLHF. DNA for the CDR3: TGTGCCAGCAGCCAATCCGTAAATTCACCCCTCCACTTT.

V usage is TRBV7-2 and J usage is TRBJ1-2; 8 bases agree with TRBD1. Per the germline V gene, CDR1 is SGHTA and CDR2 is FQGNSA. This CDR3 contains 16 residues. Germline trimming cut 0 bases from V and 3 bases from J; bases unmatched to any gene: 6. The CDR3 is CASSLARPGGHYGYTF. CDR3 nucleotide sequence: TGTGCCAGCAGCTTAGCGCGGCCAGGGGGCCACTATGGCTACACCTTC.

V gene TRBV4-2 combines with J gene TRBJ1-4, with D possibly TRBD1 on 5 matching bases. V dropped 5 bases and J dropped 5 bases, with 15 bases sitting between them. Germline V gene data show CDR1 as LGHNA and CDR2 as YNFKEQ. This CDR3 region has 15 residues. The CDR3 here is CASSRSQGGNEKLFF. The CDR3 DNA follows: TGTGCCAGCAGCAGATCGCAGGGTGGGAATGAAAAACTGTTTTTT.

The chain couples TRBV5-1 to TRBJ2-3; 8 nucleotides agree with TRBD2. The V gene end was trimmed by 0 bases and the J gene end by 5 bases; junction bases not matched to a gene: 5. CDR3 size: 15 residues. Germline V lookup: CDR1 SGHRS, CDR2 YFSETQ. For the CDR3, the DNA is TGCGCCAGCAGCTTGGCGGGGGGGCCGGAAGATACGCAGTATTTT. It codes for CASSLAGGPEDTQYF.

In DNA, the CDR3 is TGTGCCAGCAGCCTTCCCGGGGGCGGGAGGCAGGACGAGCAGTACTTC. Its protein product is CASSLPGGGRQDEQYF. V is TRBV7-8 and J is TRBJ2-7; TRBD2 matches at 8 bases. V shed 5 bases, J shed 5 bases, and the junction held 14 bases outside the gene matches. This CDR3 is 16 amino acids long. In germline, CDR1 is SGHVS, CDR2 FQNEAQ.

Here the CDR3 reads CASSPLATGGGDTQYF. DNA of the CDR3: TGTGCCAGCTCACCACTAGCGACAGGAGGAGGTGATACGCAGTATTTT. V is TRBV18 and J is TRBJ2-3; D might be TRBD1 (6 bases). CDR1 and CDR2 (germline): KGHSH, LQKENI. V was cut by 1 base and J by 6 bases, with 17 bases left in between. This CDR3 spans 16 amino acids. Supplemented by reference TRBV18 and TRBJ2-3, the full variable domain reads NAGVMQNPRHLVRRRGQEARLRCSPMKGHSHVYWYRQLPEEGLKFMVYLQKENIIDESGMPKERFSAEFPKEGPSILRIQQVVRGDSAAYFCASSPLATGGGDTQYFGPGTRLTVL.

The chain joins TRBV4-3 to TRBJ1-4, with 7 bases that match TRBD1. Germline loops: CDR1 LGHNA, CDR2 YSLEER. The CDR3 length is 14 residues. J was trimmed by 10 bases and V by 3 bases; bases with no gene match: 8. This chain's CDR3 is CASSQDTSGGKLFF. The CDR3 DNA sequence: TGCGCCAGCAGCCAGGACACCTCAGGGGGAAAACTGTTTTTT.

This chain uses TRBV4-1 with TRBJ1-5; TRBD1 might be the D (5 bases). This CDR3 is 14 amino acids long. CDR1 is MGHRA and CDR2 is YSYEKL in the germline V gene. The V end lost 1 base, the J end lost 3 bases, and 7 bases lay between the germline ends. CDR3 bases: TGCGCCAGCAGCCAAGGCAGGGACAATCAGCCCCAGCATTTT. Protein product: CASSQGRDNQPQHF.

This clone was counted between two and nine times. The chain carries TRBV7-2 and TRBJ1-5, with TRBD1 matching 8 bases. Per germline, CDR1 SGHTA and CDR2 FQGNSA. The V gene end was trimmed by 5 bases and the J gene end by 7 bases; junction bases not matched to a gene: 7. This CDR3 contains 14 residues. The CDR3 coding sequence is TGTGCCAGCAGCGCCACAGGGGGGTGGCAGCCCCAGCATTTT. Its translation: CASSATGGWQPQHF.

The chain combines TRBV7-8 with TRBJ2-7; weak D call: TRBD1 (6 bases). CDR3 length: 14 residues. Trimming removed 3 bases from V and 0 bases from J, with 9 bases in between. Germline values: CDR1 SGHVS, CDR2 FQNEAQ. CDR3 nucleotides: TGTGCCAGCAGCTTTGGACAGAACTCCTACGAGCAGTACTTC. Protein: CASSFGQNSYEQYF.

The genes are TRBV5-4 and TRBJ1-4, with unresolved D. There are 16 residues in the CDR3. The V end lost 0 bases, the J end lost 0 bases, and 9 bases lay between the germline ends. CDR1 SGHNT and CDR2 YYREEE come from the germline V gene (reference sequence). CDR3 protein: CASSLAGGTTNEKLFF. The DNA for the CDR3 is TGTGCCAGCAGCTTGGCCGGAGGGACAACTAATGAAAAACTGTTTTTT.

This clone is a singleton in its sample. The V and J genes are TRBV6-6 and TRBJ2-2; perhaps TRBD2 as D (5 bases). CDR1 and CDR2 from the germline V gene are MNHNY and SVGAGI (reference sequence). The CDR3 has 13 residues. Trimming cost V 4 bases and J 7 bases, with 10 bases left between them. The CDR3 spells CASSSTEDGELFF. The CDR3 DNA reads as TGTGCCAGCAGTTCCACGGAGGACGGGGAGCTGTTTTTT.

CDR3 DNA: TGTGCCAGCAGTTTAGGAATGACAGGGACAGATACGCAGTATTTT. The encoded protein is CASSLGMTGTDTQYF. The chain joins TRBV28 to TRBJ2-3; 7 bases align to TRBD1. Trimming removed 2 bases from V and 3 bases from J; junction bases left unmatched: 5. Germline-derived CDR1 and CDR2 are MDHEN and SYDVKM. The CDR3 is 15 residues long.

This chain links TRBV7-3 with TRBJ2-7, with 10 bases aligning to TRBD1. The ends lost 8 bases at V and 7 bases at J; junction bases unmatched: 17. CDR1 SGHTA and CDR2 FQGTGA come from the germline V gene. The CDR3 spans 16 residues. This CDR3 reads CASSKTGGEPTREQYF. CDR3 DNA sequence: TGTGCCAGCTCAAAGACAGGGGGCGAACCTACTAGAGAGCAGTACTTC.

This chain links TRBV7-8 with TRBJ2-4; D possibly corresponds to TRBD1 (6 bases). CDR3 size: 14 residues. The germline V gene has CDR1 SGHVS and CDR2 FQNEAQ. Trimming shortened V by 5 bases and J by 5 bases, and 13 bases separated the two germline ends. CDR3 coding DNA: TGTGCCAGCAGCCGCGTTGGGGGCGAAAACATTCAGTACTTC. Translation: CASSRVGGENIQYF.

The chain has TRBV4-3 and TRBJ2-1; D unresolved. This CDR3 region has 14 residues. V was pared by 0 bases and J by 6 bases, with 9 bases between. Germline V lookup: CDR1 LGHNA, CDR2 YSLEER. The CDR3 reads CASSQDSRSNEQFF. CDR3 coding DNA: TGCGCCAGCAGCCAAGATTCCAGGTCCAATGAGCAGTTCTTC.

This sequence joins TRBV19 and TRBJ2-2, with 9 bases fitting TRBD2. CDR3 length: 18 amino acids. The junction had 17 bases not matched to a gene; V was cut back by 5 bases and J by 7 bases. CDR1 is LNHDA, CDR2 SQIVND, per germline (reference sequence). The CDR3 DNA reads TGTGCCAGTAGTCCTCGACCCTTAACTAGCGGGTCTAACGGGGAGCTGTTTTTT. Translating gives CASSPRPLTSGSNGELFF.

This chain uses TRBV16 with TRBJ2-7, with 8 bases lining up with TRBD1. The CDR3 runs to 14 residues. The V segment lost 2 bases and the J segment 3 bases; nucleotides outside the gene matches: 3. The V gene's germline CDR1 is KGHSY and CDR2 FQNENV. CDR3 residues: CASSQETGVYEQYF. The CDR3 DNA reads TGTGCCAGCAGCCAAGAGACAGGGGTCTACGAGCAGTACTTC.

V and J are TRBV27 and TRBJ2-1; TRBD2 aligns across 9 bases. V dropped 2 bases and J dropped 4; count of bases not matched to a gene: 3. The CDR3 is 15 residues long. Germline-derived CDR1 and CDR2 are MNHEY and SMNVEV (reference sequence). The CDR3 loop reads CASSLSGGPYNEQFF. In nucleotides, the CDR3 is TGTGCCAGCAGTTTAAGCGGGGGGCCGTACAATGAGCAGTTCTTC.

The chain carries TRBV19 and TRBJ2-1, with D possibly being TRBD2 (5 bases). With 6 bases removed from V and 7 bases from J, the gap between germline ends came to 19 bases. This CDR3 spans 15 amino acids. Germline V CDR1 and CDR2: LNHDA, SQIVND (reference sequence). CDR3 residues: CASSRDGGRLNEQFF. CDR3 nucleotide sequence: TGTGCCAGTAGCCGGGATGGAGGCAGGTTAAATGAGCAGTTCTTC.

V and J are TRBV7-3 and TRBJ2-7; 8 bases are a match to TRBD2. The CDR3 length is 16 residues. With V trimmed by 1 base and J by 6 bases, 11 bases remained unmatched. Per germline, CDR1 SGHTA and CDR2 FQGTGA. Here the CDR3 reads CASSLRVYSGSFEQYF. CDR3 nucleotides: TGTGCCAGCAGCTTAAGAGTCTACAGCGGGAGTTTCGAGCAGTACTTC.

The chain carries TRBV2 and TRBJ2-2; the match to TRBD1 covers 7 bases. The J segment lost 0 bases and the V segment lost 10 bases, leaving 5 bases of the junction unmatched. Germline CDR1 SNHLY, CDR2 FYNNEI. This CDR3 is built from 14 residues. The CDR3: CAIGTAANTGELFF. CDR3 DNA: TGTGCCATCGGGACAGCAGCGAACACCGGGGAGCTGTTTTTT.

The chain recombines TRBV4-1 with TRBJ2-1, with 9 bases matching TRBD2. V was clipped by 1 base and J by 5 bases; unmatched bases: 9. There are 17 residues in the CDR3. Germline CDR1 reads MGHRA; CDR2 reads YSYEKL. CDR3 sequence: CASSQGPAAGGHNEQFF. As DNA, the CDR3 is TGCGCCAGCAGCCAAGGGCCAGCAGCGGGAGGCCACAATGAGCAGTTCTTC.

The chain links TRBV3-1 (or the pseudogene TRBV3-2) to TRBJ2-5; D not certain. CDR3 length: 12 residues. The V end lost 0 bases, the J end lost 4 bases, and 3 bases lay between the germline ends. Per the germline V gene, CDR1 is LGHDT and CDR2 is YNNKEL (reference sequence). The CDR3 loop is CASSQDLETQYF. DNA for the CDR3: TGTGCCAGCAGCCAAGATCTAGAGACCCAGTACTTC.

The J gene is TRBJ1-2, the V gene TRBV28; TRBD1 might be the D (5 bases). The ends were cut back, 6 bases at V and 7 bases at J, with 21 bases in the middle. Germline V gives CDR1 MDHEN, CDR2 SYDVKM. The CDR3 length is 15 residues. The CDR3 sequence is CASRTEPGSLGGYTF. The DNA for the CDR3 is TGTGCCAGCAGGACCGAGCCAGGGTCCTTGGGTGGCTACACCTTC.

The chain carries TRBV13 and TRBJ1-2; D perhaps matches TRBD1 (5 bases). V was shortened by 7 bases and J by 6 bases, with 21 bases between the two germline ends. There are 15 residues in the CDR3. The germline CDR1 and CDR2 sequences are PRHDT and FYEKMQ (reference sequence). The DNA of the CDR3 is TGTGCCAGCAAGGCGGCCCTCTTGTCGGGGGATGGCTACACCTTC. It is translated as CASKAALLSGDGYTF.